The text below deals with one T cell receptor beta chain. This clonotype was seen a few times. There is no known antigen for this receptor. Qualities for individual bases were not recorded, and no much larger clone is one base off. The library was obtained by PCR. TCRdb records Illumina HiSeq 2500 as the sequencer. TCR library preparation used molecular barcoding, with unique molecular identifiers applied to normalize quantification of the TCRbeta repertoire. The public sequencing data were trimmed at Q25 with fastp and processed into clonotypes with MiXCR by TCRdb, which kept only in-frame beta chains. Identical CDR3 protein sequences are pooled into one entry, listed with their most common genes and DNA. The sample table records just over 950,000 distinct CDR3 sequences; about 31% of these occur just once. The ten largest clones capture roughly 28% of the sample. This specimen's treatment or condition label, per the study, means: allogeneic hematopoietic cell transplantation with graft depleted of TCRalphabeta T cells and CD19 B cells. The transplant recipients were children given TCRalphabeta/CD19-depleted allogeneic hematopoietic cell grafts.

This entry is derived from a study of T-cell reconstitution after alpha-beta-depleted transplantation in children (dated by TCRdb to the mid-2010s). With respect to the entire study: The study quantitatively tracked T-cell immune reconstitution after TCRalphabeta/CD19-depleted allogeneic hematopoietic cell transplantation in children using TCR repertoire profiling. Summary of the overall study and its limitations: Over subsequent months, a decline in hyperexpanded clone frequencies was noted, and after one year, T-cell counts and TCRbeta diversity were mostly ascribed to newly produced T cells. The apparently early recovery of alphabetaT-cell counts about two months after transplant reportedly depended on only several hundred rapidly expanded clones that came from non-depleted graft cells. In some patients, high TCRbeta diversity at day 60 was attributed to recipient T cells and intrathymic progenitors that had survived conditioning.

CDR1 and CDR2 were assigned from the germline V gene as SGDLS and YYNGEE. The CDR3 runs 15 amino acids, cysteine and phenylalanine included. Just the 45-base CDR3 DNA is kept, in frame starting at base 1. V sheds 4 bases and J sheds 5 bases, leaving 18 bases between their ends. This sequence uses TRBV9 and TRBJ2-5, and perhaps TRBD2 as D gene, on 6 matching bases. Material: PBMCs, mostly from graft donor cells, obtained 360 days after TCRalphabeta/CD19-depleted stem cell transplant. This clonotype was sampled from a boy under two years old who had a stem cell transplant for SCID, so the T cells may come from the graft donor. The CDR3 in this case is CASSLDLTSWETQYF. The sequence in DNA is TGTGCCAGCAGCCTCGACCTTACTAGCTGGGAGACCCAGTACTTC.